This T cell receptor (beta chain) was obtained from a study of type 1 regulatory T cells. Study summary: T-allo10 is an in vitro-generated, Tr1-enriched CD4 T cell product specific for alloantigen.

TCRdb re-called the reads through MiXCR, storing one row per CDR3 protein. The table has 80,000 to 100,000 distinct CDR3 sequences, roughly 31% seen once; the top ten hold around 2.3%. This clonotype was picked up a small number of times. Germline CDR1 SGHTA, CDR2 FQGNSA. Between the trimmed V and J ends, which lost 4 bases and 0 bases, there was a span of 8 bases. This CDR3 has 14 amino acids. The specimen sequenced was CD4+ T cells, either the whole sample or a sorted fraction (not recorded which). This receptor was taken from a human donor in good health. The rearrangement joins TRBV7-2 to TRBJ2-3; D is uncertain. The DNA of the CDR3 is TGTGCCAGCAGCTGGGTGGTTAGCACAGATACGCAGTATTTT. It translates to CASSWVVSTDTQYF.